The rows below give T cell receptor beta chains drawn from one sample of a study of OX40 agonist ivuxolimab in advanced cancers. Sequencing used immunoSEQ multiplex PCR; TCRdb keeps in-frame clones, though not all of them. Seen here are around 56,000 clones, 70% to 85% observed once, and the top ten hold less than 4.5%. Sequencing was performed on CD4+ or CD8+ T cells sorted from blood, taken in a trial of the OX40 agonist ivuxolimab. The receptors originated from an adult with an advanced solid tumor such as melanoma, head and neck, liver or kidney cancer. Each CDR3 is given with its conserved first and last residue.

TRBJ1-3 TRBV27 CASSLTGFGNTIYF
TRBJ2-5 TRBV7-2 CASSLVGRGKTQYF
TRBJ1-1 TRBV19 CASRTGEGASGTEAFF
TRBJ2-2 TRBV11-3 CASSRGASTGELFF
TRBJ2-7 TRBV28 CASSLTSGISYEQYF
TRBJ2-5 TRBV4-2 CASSIKETQYF
TRBJ1-1 TRBV5-1 CASSEDRGVAFF
TRBJ2-7 TRBV5-1 CASSLRASYEQYF
TRBJ1-1 TRBV6-6 CASSYRRTEAFF
TRBJ2-7 TRBV28 CASSLIHQGLAGGQAYEQYF
TRBJ1-5 TRBV15 CATSRDLRSGQPQHF
NA TRBV5-1 CASSFQGGSYEQYF
TRBJ2-3 TRBV5-4 CASTIRDTQYF
TRBJ2-7 TRBV7-2 CASSSRARQGGMVEQYF
TRBJ1-4 TRBV7-2 CASSSIYGGMPLFF
TRBJ2-1 TRBV28 CASGGIRLAGSYNEQFF
TRBJ1-1 TRBV7-9 CASSRKNTEAFF